The sequence of this T cell receptor (beta chain) was determined in a study of blood T cell repertoires in COVID-19. Looking at the study overall: COVID-19 samples from acute and convalescent phases originated in the United States, Italy and Spain. PBMCs, B-cell-depleted T cells, or T cells provided the cDNA or gDNA that made up the material.

CDR3 length equals 18 residues. After removal of 4 bases from V and 6 bases from J, the junction contained 14 bases not matched to a gene. Per germline, CDR1 KGHDR and CDR2 SFDVKD. Under the authors' procedure: Estimation of nucleated cell counts relied on the amplification of reference gene primers. Generated by immunoSEQ multiplex PCR, the TCRdb table keeps only in-frame clones and is missing some. The D gene and trimming were derived from the DNA, and the V and J assignments and clone size from that table. There are some 180,000 clones in the sample; more than 65% occur only once, and about a tenth lies in the top ten.

Sequenced material: peripheral blood. This TCR came from a man between 65 and 79 years old with active or convalescent COVID-19. The chain carries TRBV24-1 and TRBJ2-2; 9 bases match TRBD1. CDR3 protein: CATSDPPFGTGSAGELFF. CDR3 DNA sequence: TGTGCCACCAGTGACCCACCCTTCGGGACAGGGAGCGCCGGGGAGCTGTTTTTT.